What follows are 18 T cell receptor beta chains derived from one specimen sequenced in a study of OX40 agonist ivuxolimab in advanced cancers. The library was generated by the immunoSEQ multiplex PCR assay. Drawn from immuneACCESS, this table holds only the in-frame rearrangements with V and J called that TCRdb kept. Clones are partly lost; checked studies trace under half to an unresolved V gene and leave the rest unexplained. The sample has about 50,000 clones on record, 88% of them singletons. Clones ranked in the top ten supply under 0.65% of the sample. Sequencing was performed on CD4+ or CD8+ T cells sorted from blood, taken in a trial of the OX40 agonist ivuxolimab. These receptors originate from an adult with an advanced solid tumor such as melanoma, head and neck, liver or kidney cancer.

The V and J genes are TRBV7-3 and TRBJ1-5, with TRBD1 as a possible D gene (6 bases). Germline CDR1 SGHTA, CDR2 FQGTGA. V lost 3 bases, J lost 4 bases, and 28 bases lay in between. The CDR3 contains 20 residues. This chain's CDR3 is CASSFPLNLGGRTANQPQHF. In DNA, the CDR3 is TGTGCCAGCAGCTTTCCCCTGAACCTCGGGGGCAGGACAGCTAATCAGCCCCAGCATTTT.

This chain uses TRBV27 with TRBJ1-1, with D unresolved. This CDR3 comprises 17 residues. Germline V CDR1 and CDR2: MNHEY, SMNVEV (reference sequence). V was cut by 3 bases and J by 3 bases, with 20 bases left in between. CDR3 in DNA: TGTGCCAGCAGTTTTGGCCCAATAGGCAGTACATACACTGAAGCTTTCTTT. This encodes CASSFGPIGSTYTEAFF.

This chain links TRBV2 with TRBJ2-7; the D is unclear. The germline V gene has CDR1 SNHLY and CDR2 FYNNEI. This CDR3 has 11 residues. V lost 3 bases and J lost 4, with 4 bases in between. In nucleotides, the CDR3 is TGTGCCAGCAGTGAGCCGTACGAGCAGTACTTC. It translates to CASSEPYEQYF.

This rearrangement joins TRBV9 to TRBJ2-3; D might be TRBD2 (6 bases). CDR3 size: 15 residues. V was pared by 2 bases and J by 0 bases, with 10 bases between. From germline, CDR1 is SGDLS and CDR2 YYNGEE. CDR3 DNA sequence: TGTGCCAGCAGCGTCTCCGGAGGGAGCACAGATACGCAGTATTTT. This codes for CASSVSGGSTDTQYF.

The CDR3, as DNA: TGCGCCAGCAGCCAAGTTTTTCCCAGCGGGAGTACAGATACGCAGTATTTT. Its protein is CASSQVFPSGSTDTQYF. The J gene is TRBJ2-3, the V gene TRBV4-1; 8 bases map to TRBD2. Germline V gene lookup returns CDR1 MGHRA and CDR2 YSYEKL. The CDR3 runs 17 residues. Trimming at V came to 1 base and at J to 3 bases, leaving 9 bases not matched to a gene.

This chain uses TRBV5-1 with TRBJ1-4; D is possibly TRBD1 (5 bases). The length of the CDR3 is 18 residues. Germline assignment: CDR1 SGHRS and CDR2 YFSETQ. Trimming cost V 0 bases and J 0 bases, with 15 bases left between them. In DNA form, the CDR3 reads TGCGCCAGCAGCTTGGGGGGCGCGGGGGGTTCAACTAATGAAAAACTGTTTTTT. Amino acids: CASSLGGAGGSTNEKLFF.

The chain couples TRBV29-1 to TRBJ2-2; D perhaps matches TRBD1 (5 bases). The CDR3 covers 14 residues. V was shortened by 0 bases and J by 1 base, with 6 bases between the two germline ends. Looked up from germline, CDR1 is SQVTM and CDR2 is ANQGSEA. CDR3 sequence reads: CSVEEDKNTGELFF. CDR3 coding DNA: TGCAGCGTTGAAGAGGACAAGAACACCGGGGAGCTGTTTTTT.

The chain joins TRBV4-2 to TRBJ2-1, with 10 bases lining up with TRBD2. Per germline, CDR1 LGHNA and CDR2 YNFKEQ. J gave up 6 bases and V 4 bases, and 6 bases lay outside the gene matches. This CDR3 is built from 15 residues. The CDR3 protein is CASSRRVAGGNEQFF. The CDR3 DNA follows: TGTGCCAGCAGCCGTCGCGTAGCGGGAGGCAATGAGCAGTTCTTC.

In DNA form, the CDR3 reads TGTGCCATCAGCGAGGCGGGAGGTAACTATGGCTACACCTTC. Translation gives CAISEAGGNYGYTF. V is TRBV10-3 and J is TRBJ1-2; no clear D gene. The CDR3 length is 14 residues. Germline V gene sequence: CDR1 ENHRY, CDR2 SYGVKD. V gave up 6 bases and J gave up 1 base, with 12 bases separating them.

V and J are TRBV30 and TRBJ2-7, with 8 bases aligning to TRBD2. The trim removed 5 bases at V and 5 bases at J, leaving 5 bases unmatched. Per the germline V gene, CDR1 is GTSNPN and CDR2 is SVGIG (reference sequence). The CDR3 runs to 12 residues. In DNA form, the CDR3 reads TGTGCCTGGGGGCGGGGGGAAAACGAGCAGTACTTC. Protein product: CAWGRGENEQYF. The entire variable domain, with the rest obtained from reference TRBV30 and TRBJ2-7, is as follows: SQTIHQWPATLVQPVGSPLSLECTVEGTSNPNLYWYRQAAGRGLQLLFYSVGIGQISSEVPQNLSASRPQDRQFILSSKKLLLSDSGFYLCAWGRGENEQYFGPGTRLTVT.

The chain is built from TRBV14 and TRBJ1-2; D is uncertain. The ends were cut back, 5 bases at V and 8 bases at J, with 18 bases in the middle. The length of the CDR3 is 14 residues. Looked up from germline, CDR1 is SGHDN and CDR2 is FVKESK. CDR3 nucleotides: TGTGCCAGCAGCACCCAGCTCCCCCTTATGGGCTACACCTTC. It specifies CASSTQLPLMGYTF.

The chain has TRBV19 and TRBJ2-1, with D possibly TRBD2 on 6 matching bases. The V and J ends lost 3 bases and 2 bases respectively, with 8 bases between them. The CDR3 runs 14 residues. In germline, CDR1 is LNHDA, CDR2 SQIVND (reference sequence). The CDR3 DNA reads TGTGCCAGTAGTATCATAGCGGCCTACAATGAGCAGTTCTTC. This codes for CASSIIAAYNEQFF.

The chain links TRBV21-1 to TRBJ2-7; the table's D gene call, TRBD2, was not cross checked with the DNA. TRBV21-1 is a pseudogene. This CDR3 is built from 15 residues. The CDR3 nucleotides read TGTGCCAGCAGCCCGCGACCGAGGAGCCGCTACGAGCAGTACTTC. It is translated as CASSPRPRSRYEQYF.

This chain joins TRBV7-8 and TRBJ2-7; weak D call: TRBD2 (5 bases). Germline V lookup: CDR1 SGHVS, CDR2 FQNEAQ. V was trimmed by 1 base and J by 4 bases, leaving 11 bases between them. The CDR3 is 14 amino acids. Written as DNA, the CDR3 is TGTGCCAGCAGCTTAGTGGGAGCCGGGTACGAGCAGTACTTC. It specifies CASSLVGAGYEQYF.

Only one count was recorded for this clone. V usage is TRBV19 and J usage is TRBJ2-7, with 9 bases identical to TRBD2. The V gene's germline CDR1 is LNHDA and CDR2 SQIVND (reference sequence). The CDR3 has 13 residues. V trimming: 8 bases; J trimming: 7 bases; junction bases outside the gene matches: 9. The CDR3 DNA follows: TGTGCCAGTTCTAGCGGGACAGCGGGGGAGCAGTACTTC. Its protein is CASSSGTAGEQYF.

The chain is built from TRBV18 and TRBJ2-4; TRBD2 matches at 8 bases. With 6 bases clipped from V and 9 bases from J, the junction kept 7 bases outside the gene matches. Germline assignment: CDR1 KGHSH and CDR2 LQKENI. The CDR3 consists of 13 residues. This CDR3 is CASSPLRGGIQYF. In DNA form, the CDR3 reads TGTGCCAGCTCTCCCCTTCGGGGGGGCATTCAGTACTTC.

This chain joins TRBV28 and TRBJ1-4, with unresolved D. The CDR3 spans 15 residues. Trimming left V 2 bases short and J 1 base short, with 8 bases between. Germline V gene lookup returns CDR1 MDHEN and CDR2 SYDVKM. In DNA, the CDR3 is TGTGCCAGCAGTTTACCTGTCGGAACTAATGAAAAACTGTTTTTT. Its protein is CASSLPVGTNEKLFF.

The sample holds a few counts of this clone. V gene TRBV28 combines with J gene TRBJ1-4; tentatively, D is TRBD1 (5 bases). V lost 9 bases to trimming and J lost 10 bases, with 15 bases between them. The CDR3 consists of 12 residues. Germline lookup yields CDR1 MDHEN and CDR2 SYDVKM. The DNA of the CDR3 is TGTGCCAGTGCTCGGGGCCTAGGAAAACTGTTTTTT. Its translation is CASARGLGKLFF.